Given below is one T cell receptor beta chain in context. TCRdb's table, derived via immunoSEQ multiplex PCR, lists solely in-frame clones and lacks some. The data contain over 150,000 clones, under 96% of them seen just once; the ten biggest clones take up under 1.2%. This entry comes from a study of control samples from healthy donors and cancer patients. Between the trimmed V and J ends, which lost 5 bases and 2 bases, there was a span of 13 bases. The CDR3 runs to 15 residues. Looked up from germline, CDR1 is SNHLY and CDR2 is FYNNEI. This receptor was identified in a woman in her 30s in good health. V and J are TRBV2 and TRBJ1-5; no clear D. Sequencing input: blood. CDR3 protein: CASSWTPQGNQPQHF. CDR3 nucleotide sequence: TGTGCCAGCAGTTGGACCCCCCAAGGCAATCAGCCCCAGCATTTT.